This T cell receptor (beta chain) was documented in a study of blood T cells in healthy people across ages. Germline lookup yields CDR1 DFQATT and CDR2 SNEGSKA (reference sequence). Trimming took off 0 bases at V and 0 bases at J, with 11 bases between the two ends. This CDR3 spans 15 amino acids. A J-beta primer mix and a sample-barcoded 5' primer were used in a second PCR of roughly 6 to 11 cycles. TCRdb fed the 5' RACE reads into MiXCR, producing one record per CDR3 protein. The sample yields over 1.5 million distinct CDR3 sequences, roughly 50% seen once. This rearrangement joins TRBV20-1 to TRBJ1-1; D not resolved. This clonotype was obtained from a middle-aged woman in good health. The sequenced sample was blood. CDR3 residues: CSARDIAELNTEAFF. The CDR3 region has the DNA TGCAGTGCTAGAGATATAGCGGAGCTGAACACTGAAGCTTTCTTT.